This T cell receptor beta chain originates from a study of blood T cell repertoires in COVID-19. On the study more broadly: The United States, Italy and Spain supplied acute and convalescent COVID-19 samples. PBMCs, B-cell-depleted T cells, or T cells were the source of the cDNA or gDNA that made up the material.

In the authors' workflow: Cell counts per sample came from amplifying reference gene primers. TCRdb's table, derived via immunoSEQ multiplex PCR, lists solely in-frame clones and lacks some. D and trimming were read from the DNA, whereas the V and J calls and clone size are those reported in that table. This table holds about 160,000 clones, about 80% found once. This CDR3 comprises 14 residues. Germline CDR1 SEHNR, CDR2 FQNEAQ (reference sequence). Trimming pared 8 bases from V and 3 bases from J, leaving 15 bases between. The chain employs TRBV7-9 and TRBJ2-3, with D perhaps matching TRBD2 (6 bases). Sequences were obtained from peripheral blood. This TCR came from a man between 70 and 80 years old who had recovered from COVID-19. The CDR3, as DNA: TGTGCCAGCCAACTTATGGGGGGAACAGATACGCAGTATTTT. Translated, it gives CASQLMGGTDTQYF.